This T cell receptor beta chain was recovered during a study of blood T cell repertoires in COVID-19. Study-wide context: The United States, Italy and Spain supplied acute and convalescent COVID-19 samples. T cells, B-cell-depleted T cells, or PBMCs supplied cDNA or gDNA.

In the original analysis: For nucleated cells, counts were estimated from reference gene primer amplification. Clones were read by immunoSEQ multiplex PCR, and TCRdb kept only the in-frame ones, dropping some. That table furnishes V, J and clone size, whereas the DNA furnished D and trimming. The data show hundreds of thousands of clones, 80% to 85% seen once. This clone was detected ten times or more. CDR1 MDHEN and CDR2 SYDVKM come from the germline V gene. This CDR3 has 17 amino acids. Trimming took off 5 bases at V and 9 bases at J, with 23 bases between the two ends. The source is a woman older than 75 with active or convalescent COVID-19. The sequencing input was peripheral blood. The chain has TRBV28 and TRBJ1-6, with a possible D match to TRBD1 (5 bases). The CDR3 spells CASSLALLGRRGSPLHF. In nucleotides, the CDR3 is TGTGCCAGCAGTCTAGCTTTACTCGGGAGGAGGGGTTCACCCCTCCACTTT.